This T cell receptor (beta chain) was sequenced for a study of T-cell reconstitution after alpha-beta-depleted transplantation in children. Study results and caveats: Certain patients had high TCRbeta diversity at day 60, and it came from recipient T cells and thymic progenitors that survived. Newly generated T cells supplied most T-cell counts and diversity one year post-transplant.

Molecular barcoding with unique molecular identifiers was used for the TCRbeta library. TCRdb reprocessed the PCR reads with MiXCR, giving one entry per CDR3 protein. The sample holds about 900,000 distinct CDR3 sequences, around 30% seen once. This clonotype was seen more than once but under ten times. The antigen remains unidentified. The V and J ends lost 7 bases and 1 base respectively, with 16 bases between them. The CDR3 is 15 amino acids. The germline V gene has CDR1 MDHEN and CDR2 SYDVKM. Sequencing used PBMCs, mostly from graft donor cells, obtained 360 days after TCRalphabeta/CD19-depleted stem cell transplant. The TCR comes from a boy younger than two who had a stem cell transplant for SCID, so the T cells may come from the graft donor. J is TRBJ1-1 and V is TRBV28; no reliable D call. CDR3 amino acids: CASIPDASRNTEAFF. CDR3 sequence (DNA): TGTGCCAGCATTCCTGATGCATCCAGGAACACTGAAGCTTTCTTT.